Detailed here is one T cell receptor beta chain. These data originate in a study of blood T cell repertoires in COVID-19. Study information: PBMCs, B-cell-depleted T cells, or T cells provided the cDNA or gDNA that made up the material.

CDR3 length: 14 residues. V lost 3 bases, J lost 1 base, and 11 bases lay in between. Germline CDR1 is SGDLS and CDR2 is YYNGEE. The assay was immunoSEQ multiplex PCR, and TCRdb's table has in-frame clones only and misses some. In the table there are some 48,000 clones, approximately 81% of which are singletons. The clonotype comes from a woman aged 60-75 years with acute or convalescent COVID-19. Sequenced material: peripheral blood. The chain links TRBV9 to TRBJ2-7, with TRBD2 as a possible D gene (6 bases). CDR3: CASSATGGSYEQYF. The CDR3 nucleotides read TGTGCCAGCAGCGCCACCGGGGGATCCTACGAGCAGTACTTC.